The TCR beta chain described here comes from a study of beta chain features in type 1 diabetes (dated by TCRdb to 2016 to 2019). The study in broad terms: Mean age, gender distribution, total cell number and subset yield did not differ between patients and healthy donors. In the study, recently diagnosed type 1 diabetes patients and matched healthy donors were compared on the TCRB repertoires of their sorted circulating CD4+ T cell subsets. Regulatory and stem cell-like memory subsets were isolated from only 8 patients and about 8 healthy donors, whereas naive and central memory subsets came from all 30 or so donors. A total of 85 million to 140 million sorted cells were examined across all samples, and the number of cells per subset was strongly correlated with RNA yield.

The High Capacity cDNA Reverse Transcription Kit was used to reverse transcribe all of the isolated RNA, meaning that expressed TCRB transcripts were what got sequenced. Deep immunoSEQ sequencing was performed on naive, central memory and regulatory T cell samples, with an average of roughly 3.6 million total reads per sample. After sorted cells were lysed in RLT buffer, RNA was extracted with DNase-treated RNeasy Micro or Mini kits, with the choice depending on cell number. To prevent cross-contamination, each cell subset was processed individually, whereas patient and healthy donor samples were processed jointly. TCRB sequences were amplified from cDNA with the immunoSEQ multiplex PCR, producing 87-bp fragments spanning the CDR3 region. Amplicons were sequenced on the Illumina HiSeq platform. The published analysis was carried out like this. Synthetic template baselines were used to correct PCR bias computationally, reads within Hamming distance 2 were collapsed, and singletons that could not be merged were discarded. Reads were aligned against IMGT so that V, D and J genes, CDR3 length and insertions or deletions at six rearrangement sites could be assigned. Clonotype counts were normalized to sorted cell number within each subset before computing true diversity and Gini coefficients with the tcR R package. Repertoire sharing was quantified using the overlap coefficient calculated on TCRB nucleotide sequences. Out-of-frame TCRB sequences from naive cells were analyzed as a proxy for the pre-selection repertoire. Held by TCRdb, this immuneACCESS table contains in-frame sequences only and omits some clones. Under half of the omission traces to an unresolved V gene where checked; the cause of the rest is unknown. V and J calls and clone size follow that table, whereas D and trimming were derived from the DNA. The sample yields over 650,000 clones; about 14% were counted once. Of the sample, 0.04% falls within the top ten clones.

CDR1 and CDR2 (MGHDK, SYGVNS) derive from the germline V gene. The CDR3 spans 15 residues, from the cysteine through the phenylalanine. Just the 45-base CDR3 DNA is kept, in frame starting at base 1. Trimming takes 1 base off V and 5 bases off J; junction bases not matched to a gene: 2. Each donor gave one peripheral blood draw, roughly 110 mL on average, collected into heparinised tubes. A BD FACSAria II was used to sort naive, central memory, regulatory and stem cell-like memory CD4+ T cells with a panel that included CD45RO, CCR7, CD25, CD127, CD95 and CD27. All sorted populations exceeded 95% purity. PBMCs were separated immediately by Lymphoprep density gradient centrifugation and were stained directly, without being cultured. So that batch effects would be minimized, each experiment stained and sorted samples in pairs, pairing one healthy donor with one patient. Comments on this clone: There is no known antigen for this receptor. Base qualities are missing; no much larger clone stands one base away.

The research as a whole found: Shorter templates might be favored by PCR, yet because patient and control samples were amplified and corrected together, any such skew would affect both groups equally. Because the HLA sub-analyses included only small numbers of individuals, any influence of HLA type on TCRB rearrangement was left unresolved. Because cDNA rather than genomic DNA was sequenced, highly expressing activated cells could have been over-represented, although no difference in activation and CD3 levels was found between groups. In all four CD4+ subsets, TCRB CDR3 length was moderately but significantly shorter in type 1 diabetes patients. At VDJ recombination sites, patients with type 1 diabetes made fewer insertions and deleted more nucleotides, a pattern implying thymic rearrangement abnormalities. The naive, central memory and regulatory TCRB repertoires appeared to resemble one another more closely among patients than among healthy donors.

The sample was naive CD4+ T cells from blood. Interpreted using the paper, the cell subset or site label stands for: true naive CD4+ T cells. This receptor was identified in a man between 18 and 35 years old with type 1 diabetes. This receptor chain uses TRBV25-1 and TRBJ1-6; 7 central nucleotides agree with TRBD1. This receptor carries the CDR3 CASSELDRDNSPLHF. The DNA sequence is given as TGTGCCAGCAGTGAATTAGACAGGGATAATTCACCCCTCCACTTT.